Below, 7 T cell receptor beta chains from the same sample are listed, as sequenced in a study of T cell responses to AZD1222 COVID-19 vaccine. Assay: immunoSEQ multiplex PCR; the TCRdb copy retains only in-frame clones and omits some. The sample has approximately 180,000 clones; approximately 90% are singletons. Material: peripheral blood, obtained 28 days after the second dose of the MenACWY control vaccine. Every receptor here comes from an adult who received the MenACWY meningococcal vaccine as a control.

Comments on this clone: Compared with germline, one end of the junction differs, possibly owing to a read error. The gene calls are TRBV11-2 and TRBJ1-5; D gene unclear. The CDR3 length is 14 residues. The germline V gene has CDR1 SGHAT and CDR2 FQNNGV. In nucleotides, the CDR3 is TGTGCCAGCAGCCTAGAGTACAGTGATCAGCCCCAGCATTTT. Translating gives CASSLEYSDQPQHF.

The V gene is TRBV28, the J gene TRBJ1-6; no firm D call. Trimming shortened V by 7 bases and J by 7 bases, and 14 bases separated the two germline ends. From germline, CDR1 is MDHEN and CDR2 SYDVKM. The CDR3 extends over 14 amino acids. CDR3 in amino acids: CASTQWEGNSPLHF. The CDR3 DNA follows: TGTGCCAGCACCCAATGGGAGGGCAATTCACCCCTCCACTTT.

In this sample, this clone turned up once. The chain carries TRBV6-5 and TRBJ1-1; TRBD1 is a possible D gene (5 bases). Per the germline V gene, CDR1 is MNHEY and CDR2 is SVGAGI. This CDR3 contains 13 residues. V lost 7 bases and J 6 bases, leaving 15 bases between the germline ends. The DNA for the CDR3 is TGTGCCAGCACGCTCATCAGGGTCTCTGAAGCTTTCTTT. It is translated as CASTLIRVSEAFF.

The chain combines TRBV11-2 with TRBJ1-6, with a weak D call TRBD1 (5 bases). Germline V CDR1 and CDR2: SGHAT, FQNNGV. This CDR3 has 14 amino acids. V was cut by 0 bases and J by 10 bases, with 10 bases left in between. The CDR3 nucleotides are TGTGCCAGCAGCTTAGACGGGGGGTTGTCACCCCTCCACTTT. Translating it yields CASSLDGGLSPLHF.

The V call is TRBV7-9, the J call TRBJ1-2, with TRBD1 matching over 7 bases. This CDR3 contains 16 residues. V gave up 0 bases and J gave up 4 bases; unmatched junction bases: 8. Germline-derived CDR1 and CDR2 are SEHNR and FQNEAQ (reference sequence). CDR3 DNA: TGTGCCAGCAGCTTAGCGCAACCCGGGACAGCCTATGGCTACACCTTC. This encodes CASSLAQPGTAYGYTF. The whole variable domain, filled in from reference TRBV7-9 and TRBJ1-2, reads DTGVSQNPRHKITKRGQNVTFRCDPISEHNRLYWYRQTLGQGPEFLTYFQNEAQLEKSRLLSDRFSAERPKGSFSTLEIQRTEQGDSAMYLCASSLAQPGTAYGYTFGSGTRLTVV.

The chain is built from TRBV5-6 and TRBJ2-6; no reliable D call. With 1 base removed from V and 2 bases from J, the gap between germline ends came to 4 bases. In germline, CDR1 is SGHDT, CDR2 YYEEEE. CDR3 length: 14 amino acids. The CDR3 nucleotides read TGTGCCAGCAGCTTGTTGCCTGGGGCCAACGTCCTGACTTTC. Its translation is CASSLLPGANVLTF. The variable domain in full, completed from reference TRBV5-6 and TRBJ2-6, reads DAGVTQSPTHLIKTRGQQVTLRCSPKSGHDTVSWYQQALGQGPQFIFQYYEEEERQRGNFPDRFSGHQFPNYSSELNVNALLLGDSALYLCASSLLPGANVLTFGAGSRLTVL.

V is TRBV21-1 and J is TRBJ2-2; the table's D call TRBD1 went unverified against the DNA. TRBV21-1 is listed as a pseudogene. The CDR3 runs 12 residues. CDR3 protein: CASSPTTGELFF. The DNA of the CDR3 is TGTGCCAGCAGCCCGACAACCGGGGAGCTGTTTTTT.